This T cell receptor beta chain was captured by sequencing in a study of control samples from healthy donors and cancer patients. Data came from immunoSEQ multiplex PCR; TCRdb stores just in-frame clones and leaves some out. Among around 100,000 clones listed, about 88% were seen once. The CDR3 is 14 residues long. CDR1 MNHEY and CDR2 SVGAGI come from the germline V gene. Germline trimming cut 4 bases from V and 5 bases from J; bases unmatched to any gene: 4. The sequence was obtained from a woman between 50 and 59 years old in good health. V gene TRBV6-5 combines with J gene TRBJ2-3, with 9 bases fitting TRBD2. The sample taken for sequencing was blood. The CDR3 region is CASSSPAGGDTQYF. The CDR3 DNA sequence: TGTGCCAGCAGTTCCCCAGCGGGAGGAGATACGCAGTATTTT.